This T cell receptor (beta chain) was documented in a study of beta chain features in type 1 diabetes. Study findings and constraints: At VDJ recombination sites, type 1 diabetes patients had fewer insertions and more deleted nucleotides. Patients' naive, central memory and regulatory TCRB repertoires appeared more alike than those of healthy donors. For cells with high TCR expression, cDNA sequencing could yield over-representation.

Every bit of the isolated RNA underwent reverse transcription, so sequencing read expressed TCRB transcripts. The method was immunoSEQ multiplex PCR; TCRdb's version includes in-frame clones alone and lacks a portion of them. This table has hundreds of thousands of clones, about 17% appearing once. A note on this clone: Its antigen is unknown.

This sequence originates from a woman aged 18 to 35 in good health. Material: naive CD4+ T cells from blood.

CDR3 in DNA: TGTGCCAGCAGCGCCTATACAGGGAACGAGCAGTACTTC. This encodes CASSAYTGNEQYF. The rearrangement links TRBV7-3 to TRBJ2-7; D perhaps matches TRBD1 (6 bases). CDR3 size: 13 residues. Trimming took 5 bases from V and 5 from J, leaving 13 bases between them. The germline CDR1 and CDR2 sequences are SGHTA and FQGTGA.